The sequence of this TCR beta chain was determined in a study of blood T cell repertoires in COVID-19. For the study at large: The cDNA or gDNA used as material had been derived from T cells, B-cell-depleted T cells, or PBMCs.

Trimming removed 10 bases at V and 7 bases at J, with 19 bases between. This CDR3 region has 14 residues. Germline loops: CDR1 LNHDA, CDR2 SQIVND (reference sequence). In the original analysis: Reference gene primer amplification yielded estimated nucleated cell counts. Measured with immunoSEQ multiplex PCR; TCRdb has only the in-frame clones, and not every one. V and J calls and clone size come straight from that table; D and trimming were deduced from the DNA. The repertoire holds some 110,000 clones, with approximately 82% as singletons. Sequenced input: peripheral blood. The clonotype originates from an elderly woman with acute or convalescent COVID-19. The rearrangement joins TRBV19 to TRBJ2-2; D may be TRBD1 (6 bases). The DNA for the CDR3 is TGTGCCACCCTAAGGGCAGGGGCAGGCGGGGAGCTGTTTTTT. Amino acids: CATLRAGAGGELFF.